These 23 T cell receptor beta chains came from one sample sequenced in a study of blood T cell repertoires in COVID-19 (dated by TCRdb to 2018 to 2021). The library was obtained by the immunoSEQ multiplex PCR assay. TCRdb limited this immuneACCESS table to in-frame rearrangements with V and J called. A share of clones is missing; checked studies link under half to unresolved V genes, and the rest is unexplained. The sample includes about 140,000 clones, with roughly 89% observed a single time. The ten largest clonotypes hold 8.9% of the sample. Sequences were obtained from peripheral blood. These receptors all come from a man younger than 45 with COVID-19, enrolled during active disease.

The chain's CDR3 is CASSLDGQLTYEQYF. For the CDR3, the DNA is TGCGCCAGCAGCTTGGATGGACAGCTAACCTACGAGCAGTACTTC. The rearrangement joins TRBV5-1 to TRBJ2-7, with D perhaps TRBD1 (6 bases). The CDR3 runs to 15 residues. Per germline, CDR1 SGHRS and CDR2 YFSETQ. Deletions cut 0 bases from V and 2 bases from J, with 12 bases between.

The chain links TRBV3-1 (or the pseudogene TRBV3-2) to TRBJ1-1; a possible D gene is TRBD1 (6 bases). V shed 3 bases and J shed 4 bases, with 9 bases lying between them. CDR1 and CDR2 (germline): LGHDT, YNNKEL (reference sequence). This CDR3 spans 13 amino acids. CDR3 amino acids: CASSQKGVTEAFF. The CDR3 coding sequence is TGTGCCAGCAGCCAGAAGGGGGTCACTGAAGCTTTCTTT.

The chain recombines TRBV5-4 with TRBJ1-2, with D perhaps TRBD1 (6 bases). CDR3 length: 14 amino acids. Germline V gene data show CDR1 as SGHNT and CDR2 as YYREEE (reference sequence). V was cut by 0 bases and J by 0 bases, with 6 bases left in between. DNA for the CDR3: TGTGCCAGCAGCTTGGAGGGGGCTAACTATGGCTACACCTTC. As protein: CASSLEGANYGYTF.

There are a few counts of this clone. This sequence joins TRBV11-2 and TRBJ2-1; a weak D match, TRBD2 (6 bases). V was pared by 2 bases and J by 11 bases, with 13 bases between. CDR1 is SGHAT and CDR2 is FQNNGV in the germline V gene. This CDR3 contains 13 residues. CDR3 bases: TGTGCCAGCAGCTTACTATCCGGAGGGAAGCAGTTCTTC. This codes for CASSLLSGGKQFF.

The chain couples TRBV19 to TRBJ2-4; 13 nucleotides match TRBD2. The germline gives CDR1 LNHDA, CDR2 SQIVND (reference sequence). After removal of 7 bases from V and 0 bases from J, the junction contained 9 bases not matched to a gene. This CDR3 is built from 18 residues. CDR3: CASTSGLAGLRAKNIQYF. CDR3 in DNA: TGTGCCAGTACCTCGGGACTAGCGGGACTGCGAGCCAAAAACATTCAGTACTTC.

This chain links TRBV10-2 with TRBJ2-5, with 12 bases lining up with TRBD1. The J segment lost 4 bases and the V segment lost 7 bases, leaving 4 bases of the junction unmatched. This CDR3 contains 14 residues. Germline loops: CDR1 WSHSY, CDR2 SAAADI. The CDR3 sequence is CASTGTGGRETQYF. The CDR3, as DNA: TGCGCCAGCACTGGGACAGGGGGCCGAGAGACCCAGTACTTC.

This clone was counted between two and nine times. This chain connects TRBV12-1 to TRBJ2-7; TRBD2, the table's D call, lacks a check against the DNA. TRBV12-1 corresponds to a pseudogene. This CDR3 has 13 amino acids. The CDR3 loop reads CASSFEPTYEQYF. The CDR3 bases are TGTGCCAGCAGCTTTGAGCCAACCTACGAGCAGTACTTC.

This chain joins TRBV3-1 (or the pseudogene TRBV3-2) and TRBJ2-5; possible D gene TRBD2, 6 bases. The CDR3 runs 14 residues. V was clipped by 0 bases and J by 4 bases, with 9 bases between them. Germline V gene lookup returns CDR1 LGHDT and CDR2 YNNKEL (reference sequence). The CDR3 loop reads CASSQEMGGETQYF. For the CDR3, the DNA is TGTGCCAGCAGCCAAGAAATGGGGGGAGAGACCCAGTACTTC.

In its sample, this clone was seen a few times. The J gene is TRBJ2-7, the V gene TRBV14; TRBD1 matches 7 bases. The CDR3 extends over 15 amino acids. With 4 bases clipped from V and 1 base from J, the junction kept 7 bases outside the gene matches. Per germline, CDR1 SGHDN and CDR2 FVKESK. The DNA of the CDR3 is TGTGCCAGCAGCCGAGAAAGGACAGGATCCTACGAGCAGTACTTC. It codes for CASSRERTGSYEQYF.

The rearrangement uses TRBV7-2 and TRBJ2-2, with a weak D call TRBD2 (6 bases). Germline V gene data show CDR1 as SGHTA and CDR2 as FQGNSA. This CDR3 region has 14 residues. Trimming shortened V by 10 bases and J by 0 bases, and 12 bases separated the two germline ends. The CDR3 loop is CAIPASANTGELFF. CDR3 nucleotides: TGTGCCATCCCCGCTAGCGCGAACACCGGGGAGCTGTTTTTT.

This chain links TRBV30 with TRBJ2-7; 9 bases map to TRBD2. Germline CDR1 is GTSNPN and CDR2 is SVGIG (reference sequence). The CDR3 extends over 14 amino acids. V trimming: 0 bases; J trimming: 5 bases; junction bases outside the gene matches: 5. CDR3 nucleotide sequence: TGTGCCTGGAGTGTAGGGCTAGCGGGAAACGAGCAGTACTTC. As protein: CAWSVGLAGNEQYF.

The chain employs TRBV14 and TRBJ2-7; weak D call: TRBD2 (5 bases). V dropped 3 bases and J dropped 6 bases, with 9 bases sitting between them. The germline V gene encodes CDR1 SGHDN and CDR2 FVKESK. The CDR3 has 12 amino acids. The CDR3 protein is CASSQGVVEQYF. CDR3 in DNA: TGTGCCAGCAGCCAGGGAGTGGTCGAGCAGTACTTC. The whole variable domain, filled in from reference TRBV14 and TRBJ2-7, reads EAGVTQFPSHSVIEKGQTVTLRCDPISGHDNLYWYRRVMGKEIKFLLHFVKESKQDESGMPNNRFLAERTGGTYSTLKVQPAELEDSGVYFCASSQGVVEQYFGPGTRLTVT.

The rearrangement uses TRBV29-1 and TRBJ2-5; TRBD1 aligns across 7 bases. The CDR3 sequence is 13 residues long. Trimming took 3 bases from V and 5 from J; bases not matched to a gene: 6. The germline CDR1 and CDR2 sequences are SQVTM and ANQGSEA. CDR3 DNA sequence: TGCAGCGTTGAGACAGGGCGTATCGAGACCCAGTACTTC. It codes for CSVETGRIETQYF.

This clone was seen a single time. V and J are TRBV5-1 and TRBJ1-1, with 9 bases identical to TRBD1. Germline loops: CDR1 SGHRS, CDR2 YFSETQ. The CDR3 has 15 residues. Unmatched junction bases numbered 5, after V lost 5 bases and J lost 0 bases. CDR3 sequence (DNA): TGCGCCAGCAGGGGACAGGGCTTTATGAACACTGAAGCTTTCTTT. Residues: CASRGQGFMNTEAFF.

The rearrangement joins TRBV3-1 (or the pseudogene TRBV3-2) to TRBJ1-1; D perhaps matches TRBD1 (5 bases). V lost 4 bases to trimming and J lost 3 bases, with 12 bases between them. The CDR3 is 14 amino acids. CDR1 is LGHDT, CDR2 YNNKEL, per germline (reference sequence). The CDR3 region has the DNA TGTGCCAGCAGCCTGCGTGCAGGGTACACTGAAGCTTTCTTT. It codes for CASSLRAGYTEAFF.

The chain is built from TRBV14 and TRBJ2-1, with 8 bases lining up with TRBD1. V trimming: 4 bases; J trimming: 7 bases; junction bases outside the gene matches: 3. CDR1 and CDR2 from the germline V gene are SGHDN and FVKESK. This CDR3 comprises 13 residues. DNA for the CDR3: TGTGCCAGCAGCCCTAGACAGGGGAATGAGCAGTTCTTC. Its translation is CASSPRQGNEQFF.

This clone was seen once. The rearrangement joins TRBV4-1 to TRBJ1-4; the match to TRBD1 covers 9 bases. Unmatched junction bases numbered 3, after V lost 4 bases and J lost 6 bases. CDR1 is MGHRA, CDR2 YSYEKL, per germline. The CDR3 loop spans 14 amino acids. The CDR3 spells CASSRTGVHEKLFF. In DNA form, the CDR3 reads TGCGCCAGCAGCCGGACAGGGGTTCATGAAAAACTGTTTTTT.

This chain links TRBV12-3 or TRBV12-4 with TRBJ2-7; the match to TRBD1 covers 9 bases. This CDR3 contains 13 residues. V dropped 6 bases and J dropped 3; count of bases not matched to a gene: 3. The CDR3 sequence: CASRDRGLYEQYF. The CDR3 DNA follows: TGTGCCAGCAGGGACAGGGGACTCTACGAGCAGTACTTC.

V usage is TRBV29-1 and J usage is TRBJ2-1; 7 bases map to TRBD2. In germline, CDR1 is SQVTM, CDR2 ANQGSEA. The V gene end was trimmed by 5 bases and the J gene end by 0 bases; junction bases not matched to a gene: 4. This CDR3 contains 14 residues. The CDR3 loop is CSVILADSYNEQFF. DNA of the CDR3: TGCAGCGTTATTCTAGCGGACTCCTACAATGAGCAGTTCTTC.

In this sample, this clone turned up a few times. Here the CDR3 reads CASSYGRLADTGELFF. The CDR3 DNA is TGTGCCAGCAGTTACGGTCGACTAGCGGACACCGGGGAGCTGTTTTTT. The J gene is TRBJ2-2, the V gene TRBV6-2 or TRBV6-3; 9 nucleotides align to TRBD2. The V and J ends lost 2 bases and 3 bases, in that order; junction bases with no gene match: 4. This CDR3 is 16 amino acids long. Per germline, CDR1 MNHEY and CDR2 SVGEGT.

The V and J genes are TRBV3-1 (or the pseudogene TRBV3-2) and TRBJ2-7; the D is unclear. The CDR3 is made up of 15 amino acids. Germline V CDR1 and CDR2: LGHDT, YNNKEL (reference sequence). Trimming pared 4 bases from V and 5 bases from J, leaving 18 bases between. The CDR3 protein is CASSPLVKASDEQYF. The CDR3 nucleotides are TGTGCCAGCAGCCCCTTAGTTAAAGCGTCCGACGAGCAGTACTTC.

V is TRBV28 and J is TRBJ1-1; D is uncertain. The CDR3 consists of 14 residues. V was pared by 6 bases and J by 5 bases, with 16 bases between. Germline CDR1 and CDR2: MDHEN and SYDVKM. The CDR3 spells CASRTGGLVTEAFF. In nucleotides, the CDR3 is TGTGCCAGCAGGACGGGAGGGCTTGTTACTGAAGCTTTCTTT.

In DNA, the CDR3 is TGTGCCAGTTGCGGACAGGCCCCAAGAAACACCATATATTTT. This gives the protein CASCGQAPRNTIYF. The chain joins TRBV28 to TRBJ1-3, with 7 bases identical to TRBD1. V lost 9 bases, J lost 5 bases, and 10 bases stayed unmatched. Per germline, CDR1 MDHEN and CDR2 SYDVKM. The CDR3 is 14 residues long.